This TCR beta chain originates from a study of cytomegalovirus exposure and HLA in healthy donors. Primers for the PCR totalled 60 Vbeta and 13 Jbeta. TCRdb keeps only in-frame clones here, not all; method: immunoSEQ multiplex PCR. The data hold about 98,000 clones, with 69% observed a single time. With 5 bases removed from V and 1 base from J, the gap between germline ends came to 8 bases. Germline V gives CDR1 SGHVS, CDR2 FNYEAQ. The CDR3 totals 13 residues. This TCR was sampled from a female donor in good health and CMV-seronegative. V is TRBV7-6 and J is TRBJ1-1; D is uncertain. The specimen sequenced was PBMCs. The CDR3, as DNA: TGTGCCAGCAGCGGTTACAAGAACACTGAAGCTTTCTTT. It yields the protein CASSGYKNTEAFF.